This T cell receptor beta chain originates from a study of beta chain features in type 1 diabetes. Expressed TCRB transcripts were sequenced, since all the RNA that had been isolated was reverse transcribed. About 3.57 million reads were obtained on average from naive, central memory and regulatory T cell samples. The table came from immunoSEQ multiplex PCR; TCRdb's copy has only in-frame clones and leaves some out. The sample contains 450,000 to 600,000 clones, roughly 30% of which appear only once. Trimming stripped 5 bases from V and 3 bases from J, with 11 bases between. The CDR3 consists of 14 residues. Germline loops: CDR1 SGHTA, CDR2 FQGNSA. This clone has only a few counts.

The chain is built from TRBV7-2 and TRBJ2-4, with D maybe TRBD1 (6 bases). The sequence was obtained from a man younger than 35 in good health. Sequences were obtained from naive CD4+ T cells from blood. CDR3 in amino acids: CASSQGGSKNIQYF. In nucleotides, the CDR3 is TGTGCCAGCAGCCAAGGGGGTAGCAAAAACATTCAGTACTTC. The variable domain in full, with the rest retrieved from reference TRBV7-2 and TRBJ2-4, is GAGVSQSPSNKVTEKGKDVELRCDPISGHTALYWYRQSLGQGLEFLIYFQGNSAPDKSGLPSDRFSAERTGGSVSTLTIQRTQQEDSAVYLCASSQGGSKNIQYFGAGTRLSVL.